Shown below are 16 T cell receptor beta chains from a single sample sequenced in a study of blood T cell repertoires in COVID-19 (dated by TCRdb to about 2020). Receptor amplification or capture employed the immunoSEQ multiplex PCR assay. TCRdb took over this immuneACCESS table, retaining in-frame rearrangements with V and J assigned. Such tables are incomplete; in checked studies, under half of the missing clones stem from an unresolved V gene, and the remainder is unexplained. For this sample the table gives tens of thousands of clones, of which 75% to 90% were detected only once. The top ten clonotypes cover approximately 20% of the sample. The material sequenced was peripheral blood. The receptors were sampled from a man in his 70s with acute or convalescent COVID-19.

J is TRBJ2-1 and V is TRBV19; perhaps TRBD2 as D (6 bases). Germline V gene lookup returns CDR1 LNHDA and CDR2 SQIVND (reference sequence). The CDR3 consists of 15 residues. The ends were cut back, 6 bases at V and 0 bases at J, with 12 bases in the middle. The CDR3 DNA follows: TGTGCCAGTAGAACTAGCACGAGCTCCTACAATGAGCAGTTCTTC. The encoded protein is CASRTSTSSYNEQFF.

The V and J genes are TRBV7-2 and TRBJ2-1, with 7 bases identical to TRBD1. Germline V gene data show CDR1 as SGHTA and CDR2 as FQGNSA. The CDR3 extends over 16 amino acids. With 4 bases clipped from V and 6 bases from J, the junction kept 12 bases outside the gene matches. CDR3 residues: CASSYLQGSLGNEQFF. CDR3 bases: TGTGCCAGCAGCTACCTACAGGGGTCCCTGGGCAATGAGCAGTTCTTC. The entire variable domain, with the rest obtained from reference TRBV7-2 and TRBJ2-1, is as follows: GAGVSQSPSNKVTEKGKDVELRCDPISGHTALYWYRQSLGQGLEFLIYFQGNSAPDKSGLPSDRFSAERTGGSVSTLTIQRTQQEDSAVYLCASSYLQGSLGNEQFFGPGTRLTVL.

This chain uses TRBV5-4 with TRBJ1-6; D ambiguous. Deletions cut 4 bases from V and 8 bases from J, with 10 bases between. The CDR3 covers 13 residues. The germline CDR1 and CDR2 sequences are SGHNT and YYREEE (reference sequence). Here the CDR3 reads CASSLYGDSPLHF. DNA of the CDR3: TGTGCCAGCAGCCTTTACGGAGATTCACCCCTCCACTTT.

The chain recombines TRBV7-2 with TRBJ1-5, with D possibly matching TRBD1 (6 bases). V was shortened by 2 bases and J by 4 bases, with 6 bases between the two germline ends. This CDR3 is 13 amino acids long. In germline, CDR1 is SGHTA, CDR2 FQGNSA. The CDR3 DNA is TGTGCCAGCAGCTTACAGGGGAATCAGCCCCAGCATTTT. Its protein product is CASSLQGNQPQHF.

This clone was seen just once. The chain combines TRBV3-1 (or the pseudogene TRBV3-2) with TRBJ2-3; 9 bases are shared with TRBD2. The CDR3 sequence is 17 residues long. The germline V gene has CDR1 LGHDT and CDR2 YNNKEL (reference sequence). The junction had 10 bases not matched to a gene; V was cut back by 5 bases and J by 1 base. The CDR3 nucleotides are TGTGCCAGCAGCTACCTTGGGGCGGGAGGGCGCACAGATACGCAGTATTTT. Its protein product is CASSYLGAGGRTDTQYF.

The chain couples TRBV28 to TRBJ2-2; 14 bases are shared with TRBD2. The J segment lost 6 bases and the V segment lost 0 bases, leaving 3 bases of the junction unmatched. Germline V CDR1 and CDR2: MDHEN, SYDVKM. This CDR3 region has 17 residues. The CDR3 here is CASSLWGGLAGAGELFF. Here the CDR3 DNA reads TGTGCCAGCAGTTTATGGGGGGGACTAGCGGGAGCCGGGGAGCTGTTTTTT.

The rearrangement joins TRBV2 to TRBJ2-3; 14 bases agree with TRBD2. J gave up 5 bases and V 4 bases, and 2 bases lay outside the gene matches. The germline V gene encodes CDR1 SNHLY and CDR2 FYNNEI. CDR3 length: 15 residues. For the CDR3, the DNA is TGTGCCAGCAGTGCTGGACTAGCGGGAGGAGATACGCAGTATTTT. Translated, it gives CASSAGLAGGDTQYF. Based on the CDR3 plus reference TRBV2 and TRBJ2-3, the full variable domain is EPEVTQTPSHQVTQMGQEVILRCVPISNHLYFYWYRQILGQKVEFLVSFYNNEISEKSEIFDDQFSVERPDGSNFTLKIRSTKLEDSAMYFCASSAGLAGGDTQYFGPGTRLTVL.

The chain is built from TRBV20-1 and TRBJ1-5; D remains unclear. V was clipped by 3 bases and J by 3 bases, with 15 bases between them. Germline CDR1 DFQATT, CDR2 SNEGSKA (reference sequence). The CDR3 totals 15 residues. The CDR3 is CSASSPEGSNQPQHF. DNA of the CDR3: TGCAGTGCTAGTTCCCCTGAGGGTTCCAATCAGCCCCAGCATTTT.

The chain is built from TRBV9 and TRBJ2-3, with D uncertain. Germline V lookup: CDR1 SGDLS, CDR2 YYNGEE. V was shortened by 4 bases and J by 9 bases, with 15 bases between the two germline ends. The CDR3 sequence is 13 residues long. CDR3 loop: CASSPPSPITQYF. Here the CDR3 DNA reads TGTGCCAGCAGCCCTCCGTCCCCTATCACGCAGTATTTT.

The chain carries TRBV3-1 (or the pseudogene TRBV3-2) and TRBJ2-6; D may be TRBD1 (6 bases). Looked up from germline, CDR1 is LGHDT and CDR2 is YNNKEL (reference sequence). The CDR3 extends over 19 amino acids. V lost 1 base to trimming and J lost 0 bases, with 16 bases between them. The CDR3 nucleotides read TGTGCCAGCAGCCAAGTTCGGGGCAGGGGCGGCTCTGGGGCCAACGTCCTGACTTTC. It translates to CASSQVRGRGGSGANVLTF.

This clone was seen just once. V and J are TRBV5-1 and TRBJ1-3; D not resolved. V was shortened by 0 bases and J by 4 bases, with 11 bases between the two germline ends. The germline V gene has CDR1 SGHRS and CDR2 YFSETQ. The CDR3 is 15 amino acids. CDR3 bases: TGCGCCAGCAGCTTGGGCAGCGGGTACGGAAACACCATATATTTT. It translates to CASSLGSGYGNTIYF.

V gene TRBV6-5 combines with J gene TRBJ1-1; 8 bases line up with TRBD1. Per the germline V gene, CDR1 is MNHEY and CDR2 is SVGAGI. J lost 4 bases, V lost 6 bases, and 7 bases had no gene match. This CDR3 contains 14 residues. Written as DNA, the CDR3 is TGTGCCAGCAGAATGCAGGGGGCGGCCACTGAAGCTTTCTTT. Encoded protein: CASRMQGAATEAFF.

This clone was seen just once. This rearrangement joins TRBV9 to TRBJ2-2; TRBD1 might be the D (5 bases). The CDR3 is made up of 15 amino acids. Germline V gene data show CDR1 as SGDLS and CDR2 as YYNGEE. Between the trimmed V and J ends, which lost 1 base and 4 bases, there was a span of 11 bases. This CDR3 reads CASSVQGAATGELFF. In DNA, the CDR3 is TGTGCCAGCAGCGTACAAGGGGCCGCCACCGGGGAGCTGTTTTTT.

The rearrangement uses TRBV5-1 and TRBJ2-1; 13 bases map to TRBD2. With V trimmed by 4 bases and J by 0 bases, 10 bases remained unmatched. Germline loops: CDR1 SGHRS, CDR2 YFSETQ. There are 19 residues in the CDR3. CDR3 in DNA: TGCGCCAGCAGCCCCGGGACTAGCGGGACCCTGCCCTCCTACAATGAGCAGTTCTTC. Translating gives CASSPGTSGTLPSYNEQFF.

The chain joins TRBV9 to TRBJ1-2, with a weak D call TRBD1 (6 bases). CDR1 is SGDLS, CDR2 YYNGEE, per germline. This CDR3 comprises 14 residues. V shed 1 base and J shed 8 bases, with 15 bases lying between them. As DNA, the CDR3 is TGTGCCAGCAGCGTATGGGAACAGGGTGAGGGCTACACCTTC. Its translation is CASSVWEQGEGYTF.

This chain uses TRBV7-9 with TRBJ2-1, with 8 bases fitting TRBD2. CDR1 is SEHNR, CDR2 FQNEAQ, per germline (reference sequence). The trim removed 3 bases at V and 7 bases at J, leaving 11 bases unmatched. The CDR3 has 16 amino acids. CDR3 in amino acids: CASSFVVAGRRNEQFF. The CDR3 DNA reads TGTGCCAGCAGCTTTGTGGTAGCGGGACGCAGGAATGAGCAGTTCTTC.